These 27 T cell receptor beta chains originate from one sample sequenced in a study of vaccination and CD4 T cells after COVID-19. These receptors' targets are unknown. Once obtained from cultured CD4+ T cells, the DNA was sequenced using the Oncomine TCR Beta short-read assay. TCRdb reanalysed the PCR reads using MiXCR and keeps one entry per CDR3 protein. Altogether 1,200 or so distinct CDR3 sequences are present, about a fifth being singletons, with the ten largest covering over 50%. Treatment indicated: roughly 10-day PBMC culture with coronavirus spike peptide pools or control peptides (ViraFEST assay). The collection of CD4+ T cells from the unexposed donor took place before the COVID-19 pandemic (2011-2018). Sequencing used CD4+ T cells from blood, cultured in vitro. The receptors stem from a human donor in good health.

The chain employs TRBV7-3 and TRBJ2-2; D is uncertain. The CDR3 spans 14 residues. Trimming shortened V by 2 bases and J by 2 bases, and 6 bases separated the two germline ends. Germline V lookup: CDR1 SGHTA, CDR2 FQGTGA. The chain's CDR3 is CASSLSSNTGELFF. The CDR3 nucleotides are TGTGCCAGCAGCTTATCCAGTAACACCGGGGAGCTGTTTTTT. The whole variable domain, filled in from reference TRBV7-3 and TRBJ2-2, reads GAGVSQTPSNKVTEKGKYVELRCDPISGHTALYWYRQSLGQGPEFLIYFQGTGAADDSGLPNDRFFAVRPEGSVSTLKIQRTERGDSAVYLCASSLSSNTGELFFGEGSRLTVL.

This chain joins TRBV5-8 and TRBJ2-5; D might be TRBD2 (5 bases). Trimming took 0 bases from V and 2 from J, leaving 8 bases between them. The germline gives CDR1 SGHTS, CDR2 YDEGEE. CDR3 length: 14 residues. The CDR3 region is CASSLGTSQETQYF. The CDR3 DNA reads TGTGCCAGCAGCTTGGGCACTAGTCAAGAGACCCAGTACTTC.

The rearrangement joins TRBV4-1 to TRBJ1-2; 7 nucleotides match TRBD1. Germline assignment: CDR1 MGHRA and CDR2 YSYEKL. V dropped 7 bases and J dropped 1; count of bases not matched to a gene: 3. This CDR3 region has 13 residues. The CDR3 here is CASTRQGNYGYTF. DNA for the CDR3: TGCGCCAGCACCAGACAGGGTAACTATGGCTACACCTTC.

CDR3 bases: TGTGCCAGCAGCTCACCTAACACCGGGGAGCTGTTTTTT. As protein: CASSSPNTGELFF. This rearrangement joins TRBV7-9 to TRBJ2-2; D gene uncertain. Trimming pared 4 bases from V and 2 bases from J, leaving 5 bases between. This CDR3 region has 13 residues. The germline V gene has CDR1 SEHNR and CDR2 FQNEAQ (reference sequence).

By share of the sample, this clonotype is medium-sized (0.01 to 0.1%). The chain joins TRBV24-1 to TRBJ1-2; D is perhaps TRBD1 (5 bases). V dropped 1 base and J dropped 4 bases, with 12 bases sitting between them. The CDR3 has 15 amino acids. CDR1 KGHDR and CDR2 SFDVKD come from the germline V gene. The CDR3 DNA reads as TGTGCCACCAGTGATTTTCGAGGGGAGCTCTATGGCTACACCTTC. It specifies CATSDFRGELYGYTF.

A note on this clonotype: The junction and the germline gene differ at one end; a read error may be behind it. This chain joins TRBV2 and TRBJ1-1; no clear D gene. From germline, CDR1 is SNHLY and CDR2 FYNNEI. CDR3 length equals 13 residues. The CDR3, as DNA: TGTGCCAGCATCGTTTCCCTGAACACTGAAGCTTCCTTT. This encodes CASIVSLNTEASF. Full variable domain (missing parts from reference TRBV2 and TRBJ1-1): EPEVTQTPSHQVTQMGQEVILRCVPISNHLYFYWYRQILGQKVEFLVSFYNNEISEKSEIFDDQFSVERPDGSNFTLKIRSTKLEDSAMYFCASIVSLNTEASFGQGTRLTVV.

The chain joins TRBV6-2 or TRBV6-3 to TRBJ2-3, with TRBD2 matching 14 bases. Looked up from germline, CDR1 is MNHEY and CDR2 is SVGEGT. The CDR3 spans 19 residues. V lost 8 bases to trimming and J lost 3 bases; unmatched junction nucleotides: 16. CDR3 sequence: CASGRRLAGGPLRTDTQYF. The CDR3 nucleotides are TGTGCCAGCGGCAGACGACTAGCGGGAGGGCCGTTGAGAACAGATACGCAGTATTTT.

This clonotype was detected only a few times. This chain joins TRBV20-1 and TRBJ2-2; 10 bases fit TRBD1. There are 16 residues in the CDR3. Germline CDR1 and CDR2: DFQATT and SNEGSKA (reference sequence). J gave up 6 bases and V 2 bases, and 9 bases lay outside the gene matches. CDR3 amino acids: CSARSRTGGFAGELFF. As DNA, the CDR3 is TGCAGTGCTAGATCCCGGACAGGGGGGTTCGCCGGGGAGCTGTTTTTT.

This clonotype turned up a few times. The V and J genes are TRBV12-3 or TRBV12-4 and TRBJ2-1; D is possibly TRBD1 (6 bases). The CDR3 sequence is 13 residues long. Trimming left V 6 bases short and J 4 bases short, with 10 bases between. The CDR3 here is CASRQDRYNEQFF. The CDR3 DNA reads as TGTGCCAGCAGACAGGACAGATACAATGAGCAGTTCTTC.

The chain links TRBV7-3 to TRBJ2-5; D unresolved. With 5 bases removed from V and 5 bases from J, the gap between germline ends came to 12 bases. Germline CDR1 reads SGHTA; CDR2 reads FQGTGA. There are 13 residues in the CDR3. The CDR3 is CASSLAIGETQYF. The CDR3 nucleotides read TGTGCCAGCAGCCTCGCGATCGGGGAGACCCAGTACTTC.

By sample share, this clonotype is medium-sized. The V gene is TRBV10-3, the J gene TRBJ1-5; the match to TRBD1 covers 7 bases. Germline V lookup: CDR1 ENHRY, CDR2 SYGVKD. V lost 8 bases and J lost 0; bases outside the gene matches: 1. The CDR3 has 13 amino acids. The CDR3 reads CAIGTDSNQPQHF. The CDR3 bases are TGTGCCATCGGGACAGATAGCAATCAGCCCCAGCATTTT.

This chain links TRBV12-3 or TRBV12-4 with TRBJ2-7; 7 bases map to TRBD1. The CDR3 loop spans 15 amino acids. Unmatched junction bases numbered 10, after V lost 5 bases and J lost 3 bases. The CDR3 region has the DNA TGTGCCAGCAGTACGACAGGGACCTTGCACTACGAGCAGTACTTC. It translates to CASSTTGTLHYEQYF.

This clonotype was observed a few times. The chain carries TRBV11-2 and TRBJ1-2, with 11 bases lining up with TRBD1. V trimming: 4 bases; J trimming: 5 bases; junction bases outside the gene matches: 6. This CDR3 region has 15 residues. Germline V lookup: CDR1 SGHAT, CDR2 FQNNGV. The CDR3 region is CASSSRTGGRYGYTF. The CDR3 coding sequence is TGTGCCAGCAGCTCGAGGACAGGGGGCCGATATGGCTACACCTTC.

This clonotype was seen more than once but under ten times. The chain combines TRBV6-5 with TRBJ1-4; D unclear. With 1 base removed from V and 8 bases from J, the gap between germline ends came to 11 bases. In germline, CDR1 is MNHEY, CDR2 SVGAGI. The CDR3 runs to 14 residues. The CDR3 region has the DNA TGTGCCAGCAGTTACTTGTCCCAATACGAAAAACTGTTTTTT. This gives the protein CASSYLSQYEKLFF.

This chain uses TRBV30 with TRBJ2-7; 9 bases agree with TRBD1. The CDR3 totals 14 residues. Trimming removed 2 bases from V and 5 bases from J; junction bases left unmatched: 7. CDR1 GTSNPN and CDR2 SVGIG come from the germline V gene (reference sequence). The CDR3 here is CAWSPGQGLHEQYF. CDR3 in DNA: TGTGCCTGGAGTCCGGGACAGGGTCTCCACGAGCAGTACTTC.

By share, this clonotype counts as medium-sized (0.01 to 0.1%). This rearrangement joins TRBV2 to TRBJ1-2; no clear D gene. Germline V gene sequence: CDR1 SNHLY, CDR2 FYNNEI. V lost 8 bases to trimming and J lost 7 bases, with 14 bases between them. The CDR3 totals 12 residues. CDR3: CASLGSSGGYTF. For the CDR3, the DNA is TGTGCCAGCCTGGGGTCCTCAGGTGGCTACACCTTC. Full variable domain (missing parts from reference TRBV2 and TRBJ1-2): EPEVTQTPSHQVTQMGQEVILRCVPISNHLYFYWYRQILGQKVEFLVSFYNNEISEKSEIFDDQFSVERPDGSNFTLKIRSTKLEDSAMYFCASLGSSGGYTFGSGTRLTVV.

This rearrangement joins TRBV29-1 to TRBJ2-5; 8 nucleotides agree with TRBD1. The CDR3 is made up of 13 amino acids. In germline, CDR1 is SQVTM, CDR2 ANQGSEA. Trimming at V came to 8 bases and at J to 5 bases, leaving 10 bases not matched to a gene. The CDR3, as DNA: TGCAGCTCCTCCAGGGGGCTCGGGGAGACCCAGTACTTC. Translated: CSSSRGLGETQYF.

This clonotype turned up a few times. The V and J genes are TRBV6-1 and TRBJ2-5; TRBD2 matches 11 bases. The germline V gene encodes CDR1 MNHNS and CDR2 SASEGT. The CDR3 contains 15 residues. Unmatched junction bases numbered 12, after V lost 5 bases and J lost 10 bases. The CDR3 DNA sequence: TGTGCCAGCAGTCCCGGGTTCGGTAGCGGGGGGGGCCAGTACTTC. Amino acids: CASSPGFGSGGGQYF.

This clonotype was found a few times. This chain links TRBV28 with TRBJ1-5; tentative D call: TRBD1 (5 bases). This CDR3 region has 16 residues. Trimming pared 4 bases from V and 0 bases from J, leaving 13 bases between. Per germline, CDR1 MDHEN and CDR2 SYDVKM. CDR3 in DNA: TGTGCCAGCAGTTCTCAGGAGGGGATTAGCAATCAGCCCCAGCATTTT. Translated: CASSSQEGISNQPQHF.

This clonotype was picked up one time. The chain joins TRBV18 to TRBJ1-3; perhaps TRBD1 as D (5 bases). From germline, CDR1 is KGHSH and CDR2 LQKENI. The V end was cut by 5 bases, the J end by 0 bases, with 8 bases between. This CDR3 contains 14 residues. The CDR3 is CASSWDVSGNTIYF. The CDR3 DNA reads TGTGCCAGCTCATGGGACGTCTCTGGAAACACCATATATTTT.

Within the sample, this clonotype is medium-sized. The rearrangement uses TRBV7-8 and TRBJ1-5, with unresolved D. The CDR3 is 15 amino acids. Trimming removed 1 base at V and 0 bases at J, with 7 bases between. Germline V lookup: CDR1 SGHVS, CDR2 FQNEAQ. DNA for the CDR3: TGTGCCAGCAGCTTAGGATGGGGTAGCAATCAGCCCCAGCATTTT. This gives the protein CASSLGWGSNQPQHF.

The chain has TRBV28 and TRBJ1-2; 7 bases line up with TRBD1. Germline V gives CDR1 MDHEN, CDR2 SYDVKM. This CDR3 comprises 13 residues. J was trimmed by 8 bases and V by 5 bases; bases with no gene match: 8. Here the CDR3 DNA reads TGTGCCAGCAGTCGCTCCACAGGGGCCGGCTACACCTTC. Residues: CASSRSTGAGYTF.

This clonotype has just a few counts. The chain links TRBV28 to TRBJ2-5; D may match TRBD1 or TRBD2 (5 bases each). Germline CDR1 is MDHEN and CDR2 is SYDVKM. Deletions cut 5 bases from V and 2 bases from J, with 15 bases between. The CDR3 has 15 amino acids. DNA of the CDR3: TGTGCCAGCAGTCACCGGGGCTTCGTTCAAGAGACCCAGTACTTC. Residues: CASSHRGFVQETQYF.

The chain carries TRBV18 and TRBJ1-5; D unclear. Germline CDR1 reads KGHSH; CDR2 reads LQKENI. V lost 2 bases and J 0 bases, leaving 5 bases between the germline ends. There are 14 residues in the CDR3. This CDR3 reads CASSPGRSNQPQHF. DNA for the CDR3: TGTGCCAGCTCACCAGGCCGTAGCAATCAGCCCCAGCATTTT.

This clonotype has more than one count but fewer than ten. This chain connects TRBV7-3 to TRBJ1-2, with a tentative D call TRBD1 (6 bases). Trimming left V 5 bases short and J 11 bases short, with 21 bases between. In germline, CDR1 is SGHTA, CDR2 FQGTGA. This CDR3 is built from 14 residues. The CDR3 is CASSTHPEPGAYTF. Here the CDR3 DNA reads TGTGCCAGCAGCACCCACCCCGAACCAGGGGCATACACCTTC.

A note on this clonotype: This sequence may be a read error, since a much larger clone differs from it by one base. The CDR3 DNA is TGTACCAGCAGCGTCCTCCCTATGAACACTGAAGCTTTCTTT. Its protein product is CTSSVLPMNTEAFF. The chain links TRBV6-1 to TRBJ1-1; D gene unclear. Germline CDR1 and CDR2: MNHNS and SASEGT. This CDR3 has 14 residues.

The chain links TRBV19 to TRBJ1-1; D gene ambiguous. This CDR3 is built from 13 residues. The germline gives CDR1 LNHDA, CDR2 SQIVND (reference sequence). Trimming removed 6 bases at V and 5 bases at J, with 13 bases between. The CDR3 is CASSPPGRTEAFF. The CDR3 region has the DNA TGTGCCAGTAGCCCACCGGGGAGGACTGAAGCTTTCTTT. Using reference TRBV19 and TRBJ1-1 for the parts outside the CDR3, the full variable domain is DGGITQSPKYLFRKEGQNVTLSCEQNLNHDAMYWYRQDPGQGLRLIYYSQIVNDFQKGDIAEGYSVSREKKESFPLTVTSAQKNPTAFYLCASSPPGRTEAFFGQGTRLTVV.